This T cell receptor (beta chain) emerged from a study of T cells in Graves' hyperthyroidism and ophthalmopathy. Broader study findings: With a median lead of roughly 6.8 months before onset, the model predicted ophthalmopathy. Most clonotypes that expanded in the thyroid above 0.001 also showed up in blood.

CDR1 is DFQATT and CDR2 is SNEGSKA in the germline V gene (reference sequence). The CDR3 is 15 residues long. The V gene lost 1 base and the J gene lost 0 bases, with 10 bases spanning the gap. Aged 18 to 65, the patients had hyperthyroidism that was newly diagnosed and had lasted under 2 months. In the case of this clonotype: The antigen is unknown.

Authors of the study amplified TCR beta CDR3 regions from RNA transcripts. Primed by the HTBI set, a first-round RT-PCR was run on the TCR CDR3. From the multiplex PCR reads, TCRdb called clonotypes with MiXCR, one entry per CDR3 protein. This table has 550,000 to 800,000 distinct CDR3 sequences, around a sixth appearing once. The V gene is TRBV20-1, the J gene TRBJ2-1; D is possibly TRBD2 (5 bases). The receptor comes from a man aged 50-60 years with Graves' hyperthyroidism. The sample was blood. This chain's CDR3 is CSARVGRGSYNEQFF. DNA of the CDR3: TGCAGTGCTAGAGTTGGGAGAGGCTCCTACAATGAGCAGTTCTTC.